The 12 T cell receptor beta chains below were found in one sample sequenced in a study of T-cell memory formation after mild COVID-19. Each CDR3 protein is one row after TCRdb ran MiXCR on the 5' RACE reads. The table has 550,000 to 700,000 distinct CDR3 sequences, roughly 17% seen once. Sequencing used PBMCs or a T cell subset sorted from them (not recorded which). The receptors were sampled from an adult woman who had mild COVID-19 (a few samples of this study predate the infection). Cell type and time point are not known.

V is TRBV5-6 and J is TRBJ1-2; D possibly corresponds to TRBD1 (5 bases). CDR1 is SGHDT and CDR2 is YYEEEE in the germline V gene. The CDR3 consists of 13 residues. Trimming cost V 0 bases and J 7 bases, with 10 bases left between them. As DNA, the CDR3 is TGTGCCAGCAGCTTGGCAGGGACGGGTGGCTACACCTTC. Its protein is CASSLAGTGGYTF.

The rearrangement uses TRBV6-5 and TRBJ2-7; 8 positions agree with TRBD1. Trimming removed 7 bases from V and 7 bases from J; junction bases left unmatched: 6. The CDR3 is 12 residues long. CDR1 is MNHEY and CDR2 is SVGAGI in the germline V gene. In DNA, the CDR3 is TGTGCCAGCACCAGTACAGGGGGAGAGCAGTACTTC. Amino acid sequence: CASTSTGGEQYF.

The chain carries TRBV9 and TRBJ2-7; D is tentatively TRBD1 or TRBD2 (7 bases each). V was clipped by 3 bases and J by 3 bases, with 19 bases between them. Germline V gene lookup returns CDR1 SGDLS and CDR2 YYNGEE. This CDR3 spans 16 amino acids. CDR3 sequence (DNA): TGTGCCAGCAGCGCCCTAGACAGGGACTATATCTACGAGCAGTACTTC. It specifies CASSALDRDYIYEQYF. Full variable domain (outside the CDR3, taken from reference TRBV9 and TRBJ2-7): DSGVTQTPKHLITATGQRVTLRCSPRSGDLSVYWYQQSLDQGLQFLIQYYNGEERAKGNILERFSAQQFPDLHSELNLSSLELGDSALYFCASSALDRDYIYEQYFGPGTRLTVT.

This clonotype came up a few times. The chain combines TRBV28 with TRBJ2-3; no clear D gene. V lost 6 bases to trimming and J lost 0 bases, with 4 bases between them. Germline loops: CDR1 MDHEN, CDR2 SYDVKM. The CDR3 is 12 amino acids. The CDR3 loop reads CASRFSTDTQYF. CDR3 nucleotide sequence: TGTGCCAGCAGGTTCAGCACAGATACGCAGTATTTT.

The V call is TRBV30, the J call TRBJ1-1; no clear D. The ends were cut back, 8 bases at V and 1 base at J, with 11 bases in the middle. Looked up from germline, CDR1 is GTSNPN and CDR2 is SVGIG (reference sequence). The CDR3 covers 12 residues. The CDR3 DNA sequence: TGTGCCCGGATAACGGGGAACACTGAAGCTTTCTTT. This sequence encodes CARITGNTEAFF. The full variable domain, in which reference TRBV30 and TRBJ1-1 provide the parts outside the CDR3, is SQTIHQWPATLVQPVGSPLSLECTVEGTSNPNLYWYRQAAGRGLQLLFYSVGIGQISSEVPQNLSASRPQDRQFILSSKKLLLSDSGFYLCARITGNTEAFFGQGTRLTVV.

This clonotype appeared a few times. The chain couples TRBV7-2 to TRBJ2-3, with 7 bases identical to TRBD2. This CDR3 comprises 14 residues. Looked up from germline, CDR1 is SGHTA and CDR2 is FQGNSA. V dropped 5 bases and J dropped 7; count of bases not matched to a gene: 9. The CDR3 protein is CASSPSPGTNTQYF. CDR3 coding DNA: TGTGCCAGCAGCCCCTCCCCCGGGACTAATACGCAGTATTTT.

This clonotype was picked up a small number of times. Mismatch with germline at one junction end may stem from a read error. The chain employs TRBV7-7 and TRBJ2-3; D gene ambiguous. CDR3 length: 15 residues. The V gene's germline CDR1 is SSHAT and CDR2 FNYEAQ (reference sequence). CDR3 coding DNA: TGTGCTAGCAGCTTATCGGCCCCTGGGACAGATACGCAGTATTTT. Translation: CASSLSAPGTDTQYF. Drawing the rest from reference TRBV7-7 and TRBJ2-3, the complete variable domain is GAGVSQSPRYKVTKRGQDVTLRCDPISSHATLYWYQQALGQGPEFLTYFNYEAQPDKSGLPSDRFSAERPEGSISTLTIQRTEQRDSAMYRCASSLSAPGTDTQYFGPGTRLTVL.

This sequence joins TRBV29-1 and TRBJ1-2, with 7 positions matching TRBD1. The germline V gene has CDR1 SQVTM and CDR2 ANQGSEA. CDR3 length equals 13 residues. V dropped 3 bases and J dropped 8; count of bases not matched to a gene: 9. CDR3: CSVDRGQGDGYTF. CDR3 DNA sequence: TGCAGCGTTGACCGGGGGCAGGGGGACGGCTACACCTTC.

This chain joins TRBV11-2 and TRBJ2-1; possibly TRBD1 or TRBD2 for D (6 bases each). The CDR3 is 15 amino acids. The ends were cut back, 9 bases at V and 4 bases at J, with 19 bases in the middle. Germline V gives CDR1 SGHAT, CDR2 FQNNGV. CDR3 residues: CASMPQGGPYNEQFF. The CDR3 DNA is TGTGCCAGTATGCCACAGGGAGGCCCTTACAATGAGCAGTTCTTC.

A few counts support this clonotype. The chain recombines TRBV24-1 with TRBJ2-7; D possibly corresponds to TRBD1 (6 bases). The germline V gene encodes CDR1 KGHDR and CDR2 SFDVKD. V shed 3 bases and J shed 3 bases, with 11 bases lying between them. CDR3 size: 14 residues. Written as DNA, the CDR3 is TGTGCCACCAGTGATCGACAGGATGTCTACGAGCAGTACTTC. Translated: CATSDRQDVYEQYF.

The chain couples TRBV29-1 to TRBJ2-3; tentatively, D is TRBD1 (5 bases). Deletions cut 3 bases from V and 5 bases from J, with 12 bases between. Per germline, CDR1 SQVTM and CDR2 ANQGSEA. The CDR3 covers 13 residues. In DNA, the CDR3 is TGCAGCGTTGACGTTGGGGCAGGAGATACGCAGTATTTT. Protein sequence: CSVDVGAGDTQYF.

The chain couples TRBV20-1 to TRBJ1-1; unclear D gene. The CDR3 loop spans 14 amino acids. Deletions cut 2 bases from V and 1 base from J, with 11 bases between. The germline CDR1 and CDR2 sequences are DFQATT and SNEGSKA (reference sequence). For the CDR3, the DNA is TGCAGTGCTAGATTCGGAGGAAGGAACACTGAAGCTTTCTTT. As protein: CSARFGGRNTEAFF.